The 4 T cell receptor beta chains reported below all come from one sample, sequenced in a study of shared clonotypes between healthy human individuals. Naive CD8 cells lacked CD45RO and underwent positive selection for CCR7, leaving out terminally differentiated effector memory CD45RA+ cells. Method: immunoSEQ multiplex PCR; TCRdb's copy keeps in-frame clones and lacks some. The sample contains a few million clones, 80% to 95% of which appear only once. The sample comprised naive CD8+ T cells from PBMCs. These receptors came from a man aged 18 to 35 in good health. Some clones in this sample may be carry-over from other donors' samples.

The chain employs TRBV9 and TRBJ2-3; 9 nucleotides agree with TRBD2. Trimming cost V 0 bases and J 3 bases; bases outside gene matches: 8. In germline, CDR1 is SGDLS, CDR2 YYNGEE. The CDR3 contains 17 residues. CDR3 sequence reads: CASSVELSGRGTDTQYF. The CDR3, as DNA: TGTGCCAGCAGCGTAGAGCTTAGCGGGAGAGGAACAGATACGCAGTATTTT.

A word on this clone: Within the sample, other DNA sequences also encode this same CDR3. The chain links TRBV27 to TRBJ1-1; possible D gene TRBD1, 5 bases. This CDR3 has 13 amino acids. Trimming shortened V by 3 bases and J by 3 bases, and 8 bases separated the two germline ends. Germline-derived CDR1 and CDR2 are MNHEY and SMNVEV (reference sequence). The CDR3 region has the DNA TGTGCCAGCAGTTTGGGACGGGACACTGAAGCTTTCTTT. Its protein is CASSLGRDTEAFF.

The chain combines TRBV7-2 with TRBJ1-1; D gene uncertain. V lost 2 bases and J 6 bases, leaving 10 bases between the germline ends. The germline gives CDR1 SGHTA, CDR2 FQGNSA. CDR3 length: 13 residues. CDR3 region: CASSLLTMAEAFF. In nucleotides, the CDR3 is TGTGCCAGCAGCTTACTAACCATGGCTGAAGCTTTCTTT.

The rearrangement links TRBV7-9 to TRBJ2-5; no clear D. The CDR3 extends over 15 amino acids. Trimming removed 5 bases at V and 2 bases at J, with 15 bases between. CDR1 and CDR2 from the germline V gene are SEHNR and FQNEAQ (reference sequence). This CDR3 reads CASSQKPGNQETQYF. In nucleotides, the CDR3 is TGTGCCAGCAGCCAAAAACCGGGCAATCAAGAGACCCAGTACTTC.